This T cell receptor (beta chain) was captured in a study of sequential checkpoint blockade in melanoma. Across the study: Randomization was 1:1 between first-line nivolumab→ipilimumab and ipilimumab→nivolumab. Each arm's sequence ended with maintenance nivolumab.

Treatment of the sample: randomized to nivolumab then ipilimumab (arm A) or the reverse (arm B). DNA-damaging chemotherapy had not been given to any patient beforehand. From thawed PBMCs, live CD3+CD8+ cells negative for CD19 and CD56 were sorted. This table comes from immunoSEQ multiplex PCR, and its TCRdb copy is limited to in-frame clones, with some not included. The sample has over 20,000 clones, about two thirds seen once. The receptor comes from a human donor with melanoma. The specimen was CD8+ T cells sorted from blood (inferred from file names), collected from a patient given nivolumab and ipilimumab in sequence.

CDR3 sequence reads: CASSYSEVVTQYF. The CDR3, as DNA: TGTGCCAGCAGTTACTCCGAGGTGGTGACCCAGTACTTC. J is TRBJ2-5 and V is TRBV6-5, with no clear D. The CDR3 spans 13 residues. Trimming pared 0 bases from V and 7 bases from J, leaving 9 bases between. Germline V CDR1 and CDR2: MNHEY, SVGAGI.